The present entry profiles one TCR beta chain with its context. Its cognate antigen has yet to be identified. Per-base quality was not reported, and no clone a single base away is much larger than it. These data originate in a study of blood T cell repertoires in COVID-19 (dated by TCRdb to 2018 to 2020). About the full investigation: ImmuneRACE Cohort 3 recovered participants were defined by two consecutive negative NP/OP PCR tests, healthcare professional clearance, or symptom resolution. The samples were drawn from the first 160 participants of the ongoing ImmuneRACE study and from 950 to 1,500 subjects provided by 6 global collaborators. A de-identified subject ID, COVID-19 status, age in years and sex were almost always included in the sample metadata. The dataset comprised deeply sampled blood TCRbeta repertoires from subjects exposed to, actively infected with, or recovered from COVID-19. The material from the prospective study consisted of cDNA or gDNA derived from T cells, B-cell-depleted T cells, or PBMCs. A freely available public database, intended as a resource for researchers studying the immune response to SARS-CoV-2, is where the repertoires were released. Where available, HLA class I and class II types were obtained from metadata supplied by the sample provider rather than from assay-based typing. Collaborator samples came from the United States, Italy and Spain and covered acute and convalescent phases of COVID-19. Results and caveats for the whole study, not just this receptor: The amount of clinical and demographic metadata varied by source and participant and was provided uncurated.

The immunoSEQ Assay, a bias-controlled multiplex PCR, was used to amplify TCRbeta CDR3 regions from genomic DNA. As for the authors' bioinformatics: Nucleated cell counts per sample were estimated from amplification of reference gene primers within the assay. Sequence reads were collapsed and filtered to measure the absolute abundance of every unique TCRbeta CDR3 rearrangement. Productive Simpson clonality was computed per sample as the square root of Simpson's diversity index over productive rearrangements. What TCRdb holds here is the immuneACCESS table cut down to in-frame rearrangements. Part of the clones is not present; checked against another copy, under half of the missing clones reflect an unresolved V gene, and the others are unexplained. V, J and clone size derive from that table, while D and trimming were established from the DNA sequence. The sample includes some 180,000 clones, with roughly 85% observed a single time. The top ten constitute around 20% of the sample.

Participants in the prospective study were enrolled through a virtual design, were aged roughly 18 to 90 years, and lived in 24 United States geographic areas. Cohort assignment in the prospective study relied on participant-reported clinical history from a screening survey and a study questionnaire. Mobile phlebotomists in the prospective study collected whole blood, serum and a nasopharyngeal or oropharyngeal swab from every participant. Participants in the prospective study had the option to provide additional blood draws and questionnaires over an approximately 2-month period. Before DNA extraction, blood samples from the prospective study were shipped at room temperature or frozen. This receptor was taken from a woman between 70 and 85 years old in a cohort exposed to, infected with or recovered from COVID-19 (not recorded which). The sample consisted of PBMCs or T cells enriched from blood (not recorded which).

CDR3 sequence: CASSPPGLASNEQFF. The bases read TGTGCCAGCAGCCCCCCCGGACTAGCCTCCAATGAGCAGTTCTTC. This chain is built from TRBV7-9 and TRBJ2-1; 8 nucleotides in the junction match TRBD2. Reading from cysteine to phenylalanine, the CDR3 counts 15 amino acids. Only CDR3 DNA is held: 45 bases, read in frame from base 1. Trimming removed 5 bases from V and 6 bases from J; the gene matches leave 9 bases unexplained. From a lookup of the germline V gene (reference sequence), CDR1 and CDR2 are SEHNR and FQNEAQ.